A selection of T cell receptor beta chains follows, all from one sample in a study of T cell changes during pregnancy in multiple sclerosis. The assay was immunoSEQ multiplex PCR, and TCRdb's table has in-frame clones only and misses some. This table has around 60,000 clones, roughly 93% appearing once. Sequencing was performed on peripheral blood, taken after pregnancy. The receptor set was obtained from a female donor with multiple sclerosis, enrolled in a pregnancy study. Each CDR3 is given with its conserved first and last residue. D genes are given only for firm matches. The size field is filled for only some rows; it gives once, few, many or a size class.

DNA | CDR3 | size | J | V | D
TGTGCCAGCAGTGAATTTGGGGGACTCTACGAGCAGTACTTC | CASSEFGGLYEQYF | NA | TRBJ2-7 | TRBV25-1 | NA
TGCGCCAGCAGCCAAGAGGACAGTAGATTGGCTTTCTTT | CASSQEDSRLAFF | NA | TRBJ1-1 | TRBV4-3 | NA
TGTGCCAGCAGCCAGGGGTTTCGGACTGAAGCTTTCTTT | CASSQGFRTEAFF | once | TRBJ1-1 | TRBV28 | NA
TGTGCCAGCAGCCAACTAGCGGGAGCCGGGGAGCTGTTTTTT | CASSQLAGAGELFF | NA | TRBJ2-2 | TRBV13 | TRBD2
TGTGCCAGCAGCTTGGGCGGGAGACTTGTCGGGGAGCTGTTTTTT | CASSLGGRLVGELFF | few | TRBJ2-2 | TRBV5-4 | TRBD2
TGTGCCAGTAGTATAACAGGCCCTACTAACTATGGCTACACCTTC | CASSITGPTNYGYTF | NA | TRBJ1-2 | TRBV19 | NA
TGTGCCAGCAGCCCCGTAGGGACAGGGGAGAGGGAAGAGACCCAGTACTTC | CASSPVGTGEREETQYF | NA | TRBJ2-5 | TRBV11-3 | TRBD1
TGTGCCAGCTCGCAAACAGGGGACGCTAACTATGGCTACACCTTC | CASSQTGDANYGYTF | NA | TRBJ1-2 | TRBV18 | TRBD1
TGTGCCAGCAGCTTAAGGGGTCCGCCGTTGAAAGGGGCCAACGTCCTGACTTTC | CASSLRGPPLKGANVLTF | NA | TRBJ2-6 | TRBV11-3 | NA
TGTGCCTGGGCGATTACAGGAATCTACGAGCAGTACTTC | CAWAITGIYEQYF | NA | TRBJ2-7 | TRBV30 | NA
TGTGCCAGCAGCGTAGTAGCGGCTAGCACAGATACGCAGTATTTT | CASSVVAASTDTQYF | NA | TRBJ2-3 | TRBV9 | NA
TGTGCCAGCTCACCCTCCGGGTTGGAGACCCAGTACTTC | CASSPSGLETQYF | NA | TRBJ2-5 | TRBV18 | NA
TGTGCCAGCAGCTTTGGGGACAGTCTCTACGAGCAGTACTTC | CASSFGDSLYEQYF | NA | TRBJ2-7 | TRBV11-3 | TRBD1
TGTGCCTGGACCTTGGGGACTAGCGGGACATCAGATACGCAGTATTTT | CAWTLGTSGTSDTQYF | NA | TRBJ2-3 | TRBV30 | TRBD2
TGCGCCAGCAGCTTGGTTGGGCTAGCAGCGGCAGATACGCAGTATTTT | CASSLVGLAAADTQYF | many | TRBJ2-3 | TRBV5-1 | NA
TGCAGTGCTAGGTCCGGGAGAACGGCTTTCTTT | CSARSGRTAFF | NA | TRBJ1-1 | TRBV20-1 | NA
TGTGCCAGTAGTATCCGGGTCGACACTGAAGCTTTCTTT | CASSIRVDTEAFF | NA | TRBJ1-1 | TRBV19 | NA
TGTGCCAGCAGCTCCCACACCGGACTAGCGGGAGGTGGGAACTACAATGAGCAGTTCTTC | CASSSHTGLAGGGNYNEQFF | NA | TRBJ2-1 | TRBV9 | TRBD2
TGTGCCAGCAGCCCCGGGACTAGCGGAGAGACCCAGTACTTC | CASSPGTSGETQYF | NA | TRBJ2-5 | TRBV9 | TRBD2
TGTGCCAGTAGTTCCGGGACAGGGGGCGTCTACACCTTC | CASSSGTGGVYTF | NA | TRBJ1-2 | TRBV19 | TRBD1
TGTGCCAGTATGTGGCAGGGGAACACCGGGGAGCTGTTTTTT | CASMWQGNTGELFF | NA | TRBJ2-2 | TRBV19 | NA
TGTGCCAGCAGGGGACTAGCGGGAATCGGGGAGCTGTTTTTT | CASRGLAGIGELFF | NA | TRBJ2-2 | TRBV6-1 | TRBD2
TGTGCCAGCAGTGAGGGGACAGGGACCAATGAGCAGTTCTTC | CASSEGTGTNEQFF | NA | TRBJ2-1 | TRBV6-4 | TRBD1
TGTGCCAGCAGGGGGACTAGCGGGAGGGCTACCTTCTCCTACGAGCAGTACTTC | CASRGTSGRATFSYEQYF | once | TRBJ2-7 | TRBV28 | TRBD2
TGCAGCGTTGTGACCGGGACAGGGGGCGGCCCTGAAGCTTTCTTT | CSVVTGTGGGPEAFF | NA | TRBJ1-1 | TRBV29-1 | TRBD1
TGTGCCAGCAGACTACCCCTAGCGGGAGAACCCACAGATACGCAGTATTTT | CASRLPLAGEPTDTQYF | NA | TRBJ2-3 | TRBV2 | TRBD2
TGTGCCAGCAGCAAACGTTCCGGACTAGCGGCCTTCGGGGCGGTCACAGATACGCAGTATTTT | CASSKRSGLAAFGAVTDTQYF | once | TRBJ2-3 | TRBV21-1 | NA
TGCGCCAGCAGGAGGACTAGCGAACAAGAGACCCAGTACTTC | CASRRTSEQETQYF | NA | TRBJ2-5 | TRBV5-1 | TRBD2
TGTGCCATCAGTGATCAGGGTTCCTACGAGCAGTACTTC | CAISDQGSYEQYF | NA | TRBJ2-7 | TRBV10-3 | NA
TGTGCCAGCAGGCCATTCCATTCCGGAGTCCCTATCCACGAGCAGTACTTC | CASRPFHSGVPIHEQYF | once | TRBJ2-7 | TRBV28 | NA
TGCGCCAGCAGCCCGTCTACTAGGTTTCCAAACAATGAGCAGTTCTTC | CASSPSTRFPNNEQFF | NA | TRBJ2-1 | TRBV5-1 | NA
TGTGCCACCGGGGGGGGTCCGGGGAGGACAGATACGCAGTATTTT | CATGGGPGRTDTQYF | NA | TRBJ2-3 | TRBV19 | TRBD2
TGTGCCAGCAGCAAGGACGGGACAATTAGCAATCAGCCCCAGCATTTT | CASSKDGTISNQPQHF | NA | TRBJ1-5 | TRBV7-2 | NA
TGTGCCAGCTCGCAGCTAGCGGAAGAGACCCAGTACTTC | CASSQLAEETQYF | NA | TRBJ2-5 | TRBV18 | TRBD2
TGTGCCAGCAGTCTGCGAACTAGCGGGAGTATAAAGGGGCAGTTCTTC | CASSLRTSGSIKGQFF | NA | TRBJ2-1 | TRBV27 | TRBD2
TGTGCCAGCAGCTTCAATCAGGCGGGAGCGATAGGGTACAATGAGCAGTTCTTC | CASSFNQAGAIGYNEQFF | NA | TRBJ2-1 | TRBV11-2 | TRBD2
TGTGCCAGCAGCTTGCTAGTTGGCACAGATACGCAGTATTTT | CASSLLVGTDTQYF | NA | TRBJ2-3 | TRBV5-6 | NA
TGTGCCATCAGTGAAGACAGCAAGGGGGTCGAGCAGTACTTC | CAISEDSKGVEQYF | NA | TRBJ2-7 | TRBV10-3 | NA
TGTGCCAGCAGCTCTATAACCTTTCTAGCGGCTGAGCAGTACTTC | CASSSITFLAAEQYF | NA | TRBJ2-7 | TRBV11-2 | TRBD2
TGCGCCAGCCAAACTAGCCGAGGCGAGCAGTACTTC | CASQTSRGEQYF | NA | TRBJ2-7 | TRBV5-1 | NA
TGTGCCAGTAGTATTGCACAGGGGGCCACAGATACGCAGTATTTT | CASSIAQGATDTQYF | NA | TRBJ2-3 | TRBV19 | TRBD1
TGCGCCAGCAGCCAGGACAGGGCCACCGGGGAGCTGTTTTTT | CASSQDRATGELFF | once | TRBJ2-2 | TRBV4-3 | TRBD1
TGTGCCAGCAGCTTTAGAAGCGCAACTAATGAAAAACTGTTTTTT | CASSFRSATNEKLFF | NA | TRBJ1-4 | TRBV5-6 | NA
TGTGCCAGCAGTTCCATGTCGGGACAGCCCTACGAGCAGTACTTC | CASSSMSGQPYEQYF | NA | TRBJ2-7 | TRBV11-3 | TRBD1
TGTGCCAGCAGCTTGGCCTGGGGACAGGGGGCTTTGGGCTACACCTTC | CASSLAWGQGALGYTF | few | TRBJ1-2 | TRBV5-4 | TRBD1
TGTGCCAGCAGCTTAGGGAGGACAGGAGGGAACACCATATATTTT | CASSLGRTGGNTIYF | NA | TRBJ1-3 | TRBV11-2 | TRBD1
TGTGCCTGGAGGCCGGGACACTACACTGAAGCTTTCTTT | CAWRPGHYTEAFF | NA | TRBJ1-1 | TRBV30 | NA
TGTGCCAGCAGCTCGTCGGGACTAGCCTTCTACGAGCAGTACTTC | CASSSSGLAFYEQYF | NA | TRBJ2-7 | TRBV5-5 | TRBD2
TGTGCCAGCAGTGCGACTAGCGGTTCCTACGAGCAGTACTTC | CASSATSGSYEQYF | NA | TRBJ2-7 | TRBV27 | TRBD2
TGTGCCAGCAGCGTAGGGGACAGGAGCTTCTCTGGAAACACCATATATTTT | CASSVGDRSFSGNTIYF | NA | TRBJ1-3 | TRBV9 | TRBD1
TGCGCCAGCACCATATATTTCGAAAAGACTGCGTACCCGAACTATGGCTACACCTTC | CASTIYFEKTAYPNYGYTF | NA | TRBJ1-2 | TRBV4-1 | NA
TGTGCCAGCAGCGCCGCGAGTGATACGCAGTATTTT | CASSAASDTQYF | NA | TRBJ2-3 | TRBV9 | NA
TGTGCCAGTAGTACCTTCAATGAGCAGTTCTTC | CASSTFNEQFF | few | TRBJ2-1 | TRBV19 | NA
TGTGCCAGCAGCCCCCACGGGAGGGGTGTTTACAATGAGCAGTTCTTC | CASSPHGRGVYNEQFF | once | TRBJ2-1 | TRBV4-2 | TRBD2